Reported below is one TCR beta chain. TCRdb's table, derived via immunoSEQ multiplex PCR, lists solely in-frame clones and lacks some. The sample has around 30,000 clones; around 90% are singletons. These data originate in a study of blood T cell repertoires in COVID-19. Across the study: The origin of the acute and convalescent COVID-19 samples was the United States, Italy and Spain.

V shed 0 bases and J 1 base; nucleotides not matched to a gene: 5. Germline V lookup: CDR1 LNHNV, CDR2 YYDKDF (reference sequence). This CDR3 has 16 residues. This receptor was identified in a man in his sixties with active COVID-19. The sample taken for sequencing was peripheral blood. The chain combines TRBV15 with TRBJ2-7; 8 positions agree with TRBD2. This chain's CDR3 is CATSRDLSGASYEQYF. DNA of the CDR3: TGTGCCACCAGCAGAGATCTTAGCGGGGCTTCCTACGAGCAGTACTTC.